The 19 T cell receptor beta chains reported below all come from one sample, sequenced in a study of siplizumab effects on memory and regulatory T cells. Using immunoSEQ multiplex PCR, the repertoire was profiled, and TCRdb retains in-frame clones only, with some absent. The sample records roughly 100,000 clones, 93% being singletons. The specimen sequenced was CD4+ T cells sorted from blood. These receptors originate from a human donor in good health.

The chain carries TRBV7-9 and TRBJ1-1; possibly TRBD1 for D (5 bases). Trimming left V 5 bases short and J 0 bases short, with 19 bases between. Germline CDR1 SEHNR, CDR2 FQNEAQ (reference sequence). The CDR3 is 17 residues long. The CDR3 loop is CASSPRGGASLNTEAFF. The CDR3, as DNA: TGTGCCAGCAGCCCCCGCGGGGGAGCCTCTTTGAACACTGAAGCTTTCTTT.

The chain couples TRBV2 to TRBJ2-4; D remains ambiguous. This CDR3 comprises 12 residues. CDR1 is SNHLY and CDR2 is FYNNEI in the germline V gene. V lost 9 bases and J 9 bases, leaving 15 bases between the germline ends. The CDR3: CASGRSFGIQYF. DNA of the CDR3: TGTGCCAGTGGACGGAGTTTCGGCATTCAGTACTTC.

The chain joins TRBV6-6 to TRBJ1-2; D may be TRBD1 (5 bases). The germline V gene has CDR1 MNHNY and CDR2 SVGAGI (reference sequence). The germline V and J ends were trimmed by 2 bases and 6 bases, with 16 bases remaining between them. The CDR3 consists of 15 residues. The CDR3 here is CASSYMSLSRDGYTF. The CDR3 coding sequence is TGTGCCAGCAGTTACATGTCATTAAGCAGGGATGGCTACACCTTC.

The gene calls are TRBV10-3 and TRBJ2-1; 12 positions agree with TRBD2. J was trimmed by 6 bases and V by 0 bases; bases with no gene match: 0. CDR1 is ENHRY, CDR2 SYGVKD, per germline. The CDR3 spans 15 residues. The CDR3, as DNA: TGTGCCATCAGTGAGTCGGGACTAGCGGGCAATGAGCAGTTCTTC. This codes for CAISESGLAGNEQFF.

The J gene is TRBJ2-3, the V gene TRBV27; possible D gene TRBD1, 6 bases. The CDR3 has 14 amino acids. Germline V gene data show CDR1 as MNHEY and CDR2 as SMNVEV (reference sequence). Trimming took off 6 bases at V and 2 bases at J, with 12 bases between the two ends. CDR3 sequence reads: CASSSDRNTDTQYF. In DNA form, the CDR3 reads TGTGCCAGCAGCTCTGACAGGAACACAGATACGCAGTATTTT.

The CDR3 loop reads CASSPQGIPYEQYF. CDR3 nucleotides: TGTGCCAGCTCACCACAGGGGATTCCCTACGAGCAGTACTTC. The rearrangement uses TRBV18 and TRBJ2-7; TRBD1 might be the D (5 bases). V was shortened by 1 base and J by 2 bases, with 9 bases between the two germline ends. The CDR3 extends over 14 amino acids. In germline, CDR1 is KGHSH, CDR2 LQKENI.

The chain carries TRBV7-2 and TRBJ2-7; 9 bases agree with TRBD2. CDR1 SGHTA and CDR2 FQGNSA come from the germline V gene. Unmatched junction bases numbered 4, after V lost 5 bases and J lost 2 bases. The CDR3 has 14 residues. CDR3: CASSTRLAAYEQYF. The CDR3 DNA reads TGTGCCAGCAGCACGAGACTAGCGGCCTACGAGCAGTACTTC.

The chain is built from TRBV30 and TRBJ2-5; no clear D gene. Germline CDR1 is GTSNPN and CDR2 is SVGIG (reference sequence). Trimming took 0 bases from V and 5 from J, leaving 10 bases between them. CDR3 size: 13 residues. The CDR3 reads CAWSVRLGETQYF. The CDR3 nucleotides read TGTGCCTGGAGTGTACGGCTGGGCGAGACCCAGTACTTC.

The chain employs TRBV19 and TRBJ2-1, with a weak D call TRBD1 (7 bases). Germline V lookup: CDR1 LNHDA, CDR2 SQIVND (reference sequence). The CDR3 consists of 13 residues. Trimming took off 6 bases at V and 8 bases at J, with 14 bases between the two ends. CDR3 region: CASSPDRRDEQFF. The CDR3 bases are TGTGCCAGTAGCCCGGACAGGAGGGATGAGCAGTTCTTC.

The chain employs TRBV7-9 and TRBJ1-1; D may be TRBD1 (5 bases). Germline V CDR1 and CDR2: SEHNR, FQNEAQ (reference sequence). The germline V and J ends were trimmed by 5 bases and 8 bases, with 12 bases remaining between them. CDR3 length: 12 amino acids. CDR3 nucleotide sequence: TGTGCCAGCAGCATTACGTCAGGGGAAGCTTTCTTT. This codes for CASSITSGEAFF.

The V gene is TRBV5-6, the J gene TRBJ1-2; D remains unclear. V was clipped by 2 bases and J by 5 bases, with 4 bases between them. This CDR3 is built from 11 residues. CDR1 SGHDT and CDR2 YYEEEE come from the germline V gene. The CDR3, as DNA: TGTGCCAGCAGCTTTAGGTATGGCTACACCTTC. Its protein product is CASSFRYGYTF. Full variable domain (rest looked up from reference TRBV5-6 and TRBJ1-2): DAGVTQSPTHLIKTRGQQVTLRCSPKSGHDTVSWYQQALGQGPQFIFQYYEEEERQRGNFPDRFSGHQFPNYSSELNVNALLLGDSALYLCASSFRYGYTFGSGTRLTVV.

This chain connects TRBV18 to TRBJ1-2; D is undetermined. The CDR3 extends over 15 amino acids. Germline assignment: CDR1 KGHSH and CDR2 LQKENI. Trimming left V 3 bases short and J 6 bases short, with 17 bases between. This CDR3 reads CASSPQTGGLDGYTF. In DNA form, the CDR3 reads TGTGCCAGCTCACCGCAGACGGGCGGCTTAGATGGCTACACCTTC.

CDR3 bases: TGTGCCAGCAGGGGACAGGGCACCTACGAGCAGTACTTC. Translating it yields CASRGQGTYEQYF. The chain carries TRBV6-1 and TRBJ2-7; TRBD1 matches at 9 bases. This CDR3 has 13 amino acids. Germline CDR1 MNHNS, CDR2 SASEGT. J gave up 2 bases and V 6 bases, and 2 bases lay outside the gene matches.

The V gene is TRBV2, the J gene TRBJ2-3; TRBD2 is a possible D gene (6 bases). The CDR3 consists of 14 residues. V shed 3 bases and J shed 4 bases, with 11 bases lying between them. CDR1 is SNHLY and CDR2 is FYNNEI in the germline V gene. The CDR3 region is CASSDAGRPDTQYF. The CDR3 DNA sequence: TGTGCCAGCAGTGACGCAGGGAGGCCAGATACGCAGTATTTT.

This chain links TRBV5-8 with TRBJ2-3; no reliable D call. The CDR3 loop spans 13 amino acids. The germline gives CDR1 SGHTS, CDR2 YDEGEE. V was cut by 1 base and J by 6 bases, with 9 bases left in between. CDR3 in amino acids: CASSLNAEDTQYF. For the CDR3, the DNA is TGTGCCAGCAGCTTGAATGCTGAGGATACGCAGTATTTT. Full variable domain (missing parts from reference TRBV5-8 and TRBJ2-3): EAGVTQSPTHLIKTRGQQATLRCSPISGHTSVYWYQQALGLGLQFLLWYDEGEERNRGNFPPRFSGRQFPNYSSELNVNALELEDSALYLCASSLNAEDTQYFGPGTRLTVL.

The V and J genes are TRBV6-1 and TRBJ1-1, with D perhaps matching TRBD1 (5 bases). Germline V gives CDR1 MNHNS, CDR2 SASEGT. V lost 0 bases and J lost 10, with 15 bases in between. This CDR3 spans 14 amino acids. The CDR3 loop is CASSEAQKSGRAFF. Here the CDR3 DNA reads TGTGCCAGCAGTGAAGCGCAAAAGTCAGGGAGAGCTTTCTTT.

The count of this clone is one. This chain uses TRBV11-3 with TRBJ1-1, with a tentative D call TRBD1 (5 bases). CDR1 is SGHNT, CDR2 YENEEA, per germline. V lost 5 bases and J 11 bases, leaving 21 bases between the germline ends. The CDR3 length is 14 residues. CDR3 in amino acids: CASSLRQPRGVAFF. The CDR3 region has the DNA TGTGCCAGCAGCCTACGACAGCCACGAGGGGTGGCTTTCTTT. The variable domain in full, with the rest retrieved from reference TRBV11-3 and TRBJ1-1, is EAGVVQSPRYKIIEKKQPVAFWCNPISGHNTLYWYLQNLGQGPELLIRYENEEAVDDSQLPKDRFSAERLKGVDSTLKIQPAELGDSAVYLCASSLRQPRGVAFFGQGTRLTVV.

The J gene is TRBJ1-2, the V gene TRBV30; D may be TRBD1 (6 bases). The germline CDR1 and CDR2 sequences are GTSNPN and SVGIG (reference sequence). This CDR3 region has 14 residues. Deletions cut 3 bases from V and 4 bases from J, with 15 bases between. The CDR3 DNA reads TGTGCCTGGAGGGAACAGGGCCTGAGCTATGGCTACACCTTC. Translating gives CAWREQGLSYGYTF.

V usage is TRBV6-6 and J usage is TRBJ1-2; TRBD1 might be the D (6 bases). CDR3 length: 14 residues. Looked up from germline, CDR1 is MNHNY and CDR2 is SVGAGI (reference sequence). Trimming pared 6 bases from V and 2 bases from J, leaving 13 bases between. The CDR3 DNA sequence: TGTGCCAGCAGACCTACGGGACAAAACTATGGCTACACCTTC. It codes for CASRPTGQNYGYTF.